Here is one TCR beta chain with its context. Sequenced by immunoSEQ multiplex PCR; TCRdb stores in-frame clones only, minus some. Of fewer than 45,000 clones listed, around 85% are singletons. This record comes from a study of blood T cell repertoires in COVID-19. Overall study: The study drew acute and convalescent COVID-19 samples from the United States, Italy and Spain.

Germline CDR1 and CDR2: SGHRS and YFSETQ. V was shortened by 6 bases and J by 5 bases, with 17 bases between the two germline ends. The CDR3 length is 14 residues. The origin of this receptor is a woman of 80 years or more with acute or convalescent COVID-19. The rearrangement uses TRBV5-1 and TRBJ1-1; D might be TRBD1 (5 bases). The sample taken for sequencing was peripheral blood. Here the CDR3 reads CASTRGGLLTEAFF. CDR3 in DNA: TGCGCCAGCACCCGCGGGGGTTTACTAACTGAAGCTTTCTTT.